This note documents a single T cell receptor (beta chain) sequence. Participant age was roughly 18 to 95 years, and participants resided in fewer than 25 US areas. These data belong to a study of blood T cell repertoires in COVID-19. Generated by immunoSEQ multiplex PCR, the TCRdb table keeps only in-frame clones and is missing some. The table lists some 220,000 clones, approximately 92% of them singletons. The CDR3 sequence is 17 residues long. Germline V gene data show CDR1 as SGHRS and CDR2 as YFSETQ. The V gene lost 2 bases and the J gene lost 1 base, with 18 bases spanning the gap. V gene TRBV5-1 combines with J gene TRBJ1-1; D is undetermined. This receptor was obtained from a woman aged 18-29 years in a cohort exposed to, infected with or recovered from COVID-19 (not recorded which). Sequenced sample: PBMCs or T cells enriched from blood (not recorded which). CDR3: CASSLSLSSTPNTEAFF. CDR3 DNA sequence: TGCGCCAGCAGCTTAAGCCTTTCGAGTACGCCGAACACTGAAGCTTTCTTT.